What follows are 2 T cell receptor beta chains derived from one specimen sequenced in a study of cytomegalovirus exposure and HLA in healthy donors. This PCR relied on a set of 60 Vbeta primers and 13 Jbeta primers. TCRdb's copy holds only in-frame clones and misses some; the assay was immunoSEQ multiplex PCR. The sample carries about 43,000 clones, roughly 60% recorded once. The sample was PBMCs. These receptors were obtained from a human donor in good health.

CDR3 in DNA: TGCGCCAGCAGGGACACCTCAACTAATGAAAAACTGTTTTTT. Protein sequence: CASRDTSTNEKLFF. The chain joins TRBV5-1 to TRBJ1-4; maybe TRBD1 (5 bases). Germline loops: CDR1 SGHRS, CDR2 YFSETQ. This CDR3 is built from 14 residues. Trimming cost V 5 bases and J 0 bases, with 8 bases left between them.

This clone has only a few counts. The J gene is TRBJ2-1, the V gene TRBV29-1; 7 nucleotides agree with TRBD2. The germline CDR1 and CDR2 sequences are SQVTM and ANQGSEA. This CDR3 has 14 amino acids. With V trimmed by 7 bases and J by 0 bases, 6 bases remained unmatched. CDR3 residues: CSASTSRSYNEQFF. In DNA form, the CDR3 reads TGCAGCGCATCGACTAGCCGCTCCTACAATGAGCAGTTCTTC.